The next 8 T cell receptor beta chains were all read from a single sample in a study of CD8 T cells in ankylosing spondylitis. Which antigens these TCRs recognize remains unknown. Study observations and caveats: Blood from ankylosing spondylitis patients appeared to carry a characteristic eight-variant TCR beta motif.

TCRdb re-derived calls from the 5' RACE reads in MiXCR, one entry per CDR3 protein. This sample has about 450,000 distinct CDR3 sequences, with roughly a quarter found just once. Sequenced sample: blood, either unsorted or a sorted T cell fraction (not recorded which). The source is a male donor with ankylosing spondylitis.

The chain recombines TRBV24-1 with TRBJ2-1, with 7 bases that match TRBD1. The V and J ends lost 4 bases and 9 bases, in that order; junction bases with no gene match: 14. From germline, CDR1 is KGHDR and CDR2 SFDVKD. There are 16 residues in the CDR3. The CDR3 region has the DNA TGTGCCACCAGTGACCGGGACAGAGGCAGAGTGGGTGAGCAGTTCTTC. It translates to CATSDRDRGRVGEQFF.

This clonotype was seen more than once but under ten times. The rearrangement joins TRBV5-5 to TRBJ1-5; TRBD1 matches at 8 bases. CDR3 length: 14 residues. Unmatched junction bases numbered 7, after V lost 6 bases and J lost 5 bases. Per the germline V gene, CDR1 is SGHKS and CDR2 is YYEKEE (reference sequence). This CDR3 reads CASNAQGEDQPQHF. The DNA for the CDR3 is TGTGCCAGCAACGCACAGGGGGAGGATCAGCCCCAGCATTTT.

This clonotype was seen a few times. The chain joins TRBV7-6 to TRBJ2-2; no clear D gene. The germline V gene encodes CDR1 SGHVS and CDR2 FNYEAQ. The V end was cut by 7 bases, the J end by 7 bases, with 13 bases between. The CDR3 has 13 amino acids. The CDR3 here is CASIKGLHGELFF. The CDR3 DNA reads TGTGCCAGCATCAAGGGCCTCCACGGGGAGCTGTTTTTT. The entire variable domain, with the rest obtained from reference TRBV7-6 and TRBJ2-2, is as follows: GAGVSQSPRYKVTKRGQDVALRCDPISGHVSLYWYRQALGQGPEFLTYFNYEAQQDKSGLPNDRFSAERPEGSISTLTIQRTEQRDSAMYRCASIKGLHGELFFGEGSRLTVL.

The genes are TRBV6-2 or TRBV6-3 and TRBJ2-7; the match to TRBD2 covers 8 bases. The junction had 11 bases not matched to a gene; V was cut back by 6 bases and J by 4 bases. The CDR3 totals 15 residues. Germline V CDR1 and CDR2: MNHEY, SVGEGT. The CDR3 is CASSQPGLVNYEQYV. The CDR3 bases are TGTGCCAGCAGCCAGCCGGGACTAGTAAATTACGAGCAGTACGTC.

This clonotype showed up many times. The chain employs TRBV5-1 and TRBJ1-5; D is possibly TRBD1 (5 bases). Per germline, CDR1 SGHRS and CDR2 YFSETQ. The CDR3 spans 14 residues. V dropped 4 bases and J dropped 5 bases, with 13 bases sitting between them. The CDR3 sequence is CASSPRGGYQPQHF. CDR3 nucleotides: TGCGCCAGCAGCCCTCGGGGGGGTTATCAGCCCCAGCATTTT.

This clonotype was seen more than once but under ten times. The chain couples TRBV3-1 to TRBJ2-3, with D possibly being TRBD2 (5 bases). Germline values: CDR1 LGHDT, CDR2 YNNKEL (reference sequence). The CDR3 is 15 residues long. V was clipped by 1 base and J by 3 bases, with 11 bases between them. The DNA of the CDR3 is TGTGCCAGCAGCCAAGTAAGGGAGCGAACAGATACGCAGTATTTT. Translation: CASSQVRERTDTQYF.

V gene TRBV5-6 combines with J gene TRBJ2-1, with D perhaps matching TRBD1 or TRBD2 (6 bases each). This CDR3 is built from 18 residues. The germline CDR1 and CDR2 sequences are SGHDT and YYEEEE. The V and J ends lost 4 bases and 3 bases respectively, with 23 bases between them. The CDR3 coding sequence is TGTGCCAGCAGCATGGAGGGAGGTCTCGGCAGGGGCTACAATGAGCAGTTCTTC. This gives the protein CASSMEGGLGRGYNEQFF.

Here the CDR3 reads CASSSTGASGNTIYF. The CDR3 nucleotides read TGTGCCAGCAGTTCTACAGGTGCCTCTGGAAACACCATATATTTT. The chain combines TRBV5-6 with TRBJ1-3, with D perhaps matching TRBD1 (5 bases). The CDR3 covers 15 residues. The ends were cut back, 5 bases at V and 0 bases at J, with 12 bases in the middle. Germline CDR1 reads SGHDT; CDR2 reads YYEEEE.